One sample yielded the 15 T cell receptor beta chains listed below, sequenced in a study of T cells after somatic rescue of genetic block. Sequenced by immunoSEQ multiplex PCR; TCRdb stores in-frame clones only, minus some. The profile shows 60,000 to 75,000 clones, about 92% of them singletons. The sequenced material came from peripheral blood mononuclear cells (PBMCs). These receptor sequences come from a man aged 40-55 years.

The rearrangement uses TRBV7-6 and TRBJ1-3, with D uncertain. The germline V and J ends were trimmed by 5 bases and 4 bases, with 9 bases remaining between them. Germline V gene data show CDR1 as SGHVS and CDR2 as FNYEAQ. CDR3 length: 13 amino acids. This chain's CDR3 is CASSEDWGNTIYF. The CDR3 DNA reads TGTGCCAGCAGCGAAGACTGGGGAAACACCATATATTTT.

The genes are TRBV29-1 and TRBJ1-1, with D unresolved. The CDR3 extends over 14 amino acids. CDR1 and CDR2 (germline): SQVTM, ANQGSEA. The CDR3 DNA reads TGCAGGCGCCTCTTTAAGAAAAGATACACTGAAGCTTTCTTT. It translates to CRRLFKKRYTEAFF. Based on the CDR3 plus reference TRBV29-1 and TRBJ1-1, the full variable domain is SAVISQKPSRDICQRGTSLTIQCQVDSQVTMMFWYRQQPGQSLTLIATANQGSEATYESGFVIDKFPISRPNLTFSTLTVSNMSPEDSSIYLCRRLFKKRYTEAFFGQGTRLTVV.

This chain uses TRBV7-2 with TRBJ2-5, with TRBD2 identical over 10 bases. Germline V gene sequence: CDR1 SGHTA, CDR2 FQGNSA. This CDR3 spans 16 amino acids. V lost 5 bases and J lost 4; bases outside the gene matches: 10. CDR3 coding DNA: TGTGCCAGCAGCACTCTAGCGGGGGCCTTGGGAGAGACCCAGTACTTC. Protein product: CASSTLAGALGETQYF.

CDR3 amino acids: CASSQGLGEVDEQFF. CDR3 DNA sequence: TGTGCCAGCAGCCAGGGACTGGGGGAGGTGGATGAGCAGTTCTTC. The chain recombines TRBV7-8 with TRBJ2-1; maybe TRBD2 (6 bases). Germline CDR1 and CDR2: SGHVS and FQNEAQ. This CDR3 comprises 15 residues. Trimming removed 5 bases at V and 8 bases at J, with 19 bases between.

The J gene is TRBJ1-1, the V gene TRBV18; tentative D call: TRBD1 (5 bases). This CDR3 has 14 residues. Germline V CDR1 and CDR2: KGHSH, LQKENI. Trimming removed 3 bases from V and 0 bases from J, with 8 bases in between. The CDR3: CASSPPGVNTEAFF. The CDR3 coding sequence is TGTGCCAGCTCACCTCCGGGGGTGAACACTGAAGCTTTCTTT.

This clone was detected only once. The chain joins TRBV7-9 to TRBJ1-6, with TRBD1 matching 10 bases. With 3 bases clipped from V and 8 bases from J, the junction kept 7 bases outside the gene matches. This CDR3 has 16 amino acids. Germline CDR1 and CDR2: SEHNR and FQNEAQ (reference sequence). CDR3 loop: CASSLLLGQGDSPLHF. The CDR3, as DNA: TGTGCCAGCAGCTTGTTATTAGGACAGGGGGATTCACCCCTCCACTTT.

V usage is TRBV4-1 and J usage is TRBJ1-4; 11 bases align to TRBD1. The germline CDR1 and CDR2 sequences are MGHRA and YSYEKL. The CDR3 has 15 residues. Trimming took 3 bases from V and 7 from J; bases not matched to a gene: 4. CDR3 loop: CASSHGQGAGEKLFF. CDR3 nucleotide sequence: TGCGCCAGCAGCCATGGACAGGGGGCGGGTGAAAAACTGTTTTTT.

The V and J genes are TRBV6-1 and TRBJ2-7; no clear D. V dropped 1 base and J dropped 3 bases, with 19 bases sitting between them. The CDR3 has 17 amino acids. CDR1 is MNHNS and CDR2 is SASEGT in the germline V gene. CDR3 region: CASSEDRTTRFFYEQYF. CDR3 nucleotide sequence: TGTGCCAGCAGTGAAGACAGAACCACTCGTTTCTTCTACGAGCAGTACTTC.

The V gene is TRBV7-8, the J gene TRBJ2-3; D gene unclear. V lost 5 bases and J lost 2, with 17 bases in between. The CDR3 has 16 residues. Germline V CDR1 and CDR2: SGHVS, FQNEAQ. CDR3 sequence reads: CASSHEPARVTDTQYF. The CDR3 nucleotides are TGTGCCAGCAGCCATGAGCCAGCGAGAGTCACAGATACGCAGTATTTT.

This clone was observed once. In DNA form, the CDR3 reads TGTGCCAGCAGCTTGGGCCGGGGAGACTATGGCTACACCTTC. Protein sequence: CASSLGRGDYGYTF. V gene TRBV13 combines with J gene TRBJ1-2; D gene ambiguous. Trimming shortened V by 3 bases and J by 3 bases, and 11 bases separated the two germline ends. CDR3 size: 14 residues. Germline V gene data show CDR1 as PRHDT and CDR2 as FYEKMQ (reference sequence).

The gene calls are TRBV2 and TRBJ1-5, with 7 bases matching TRBD1. This CDR3 spans 13 amino acids. CDR1 is SNHLY and CDR2 is FYNNEI in the germline V gene. The V gene end was trimmed by 6 bases and the J gene end by 4 bases; junction bases not matched to a gene: 3. CDR3 in DNA: TGTGCCAGCAGCCGGGACAGTAATCAGCCCCAGCATTTT. Translated, it gives CASSRDSNQPQHF.

The gene calls are TRBV5-1 and TRBJ1-2; no clear D gene. The CDR3 is 11 residues long. Germline-derived CDR1 and CDR2 are SGHRS and YFSETQ. V was shortened by 0 bases and J by 7 bases, with 4 bases between the two germline ends. In DNA, the CDR3 is TGCGCCAGCAGCTTGGGGCTTGGCTACACCTTC. It translates to CASSLGLGYTF.

J is TRBJ2-5 and V is TRBV6-6; D gene uncertain. V lost 6 bases and J 1 base, leaving 12 bases between the germline ends. This CDR3 contains 14 residues. Germline V gene sequence: CDR1 MNHNY, CDR2 SVGAGI (reference sequence). The CDR3 spells CASSQATTQETQYF. The CDR3 region has the DNA TGTGCCAGCAGCCAAGCGACAACCCAAGAGACCCAGTACTTC.

The chain couples TRBV11-3 to TRBJ1-1; the D gene is possibly TRBD1 (5 bases). The CDR3 totals 15 residues. Trimming cost V 5 bases and J 1 base, with 14 bases left between them. Germline assignment: CDR1 SGHNT and CDR2 YENEEA. The CDR3 DNA reads TGTGCCAGCAGCAAGAACGGGGGGACGAACACTGAAGCTTTCTTT. Amino acid sequence: CASSKNGGTNTEAFF.

The chain employs TRBV7-8 and TRBJ2-7; 7 nucleotides agree with TRBD2. The CDR3 is 11 amino acids. Per the germline V gene, CDR1 is SGHVS and CDR2 is FQNEAQ. The V segment lost 1 base and the J segment 11 bases; nucleotides outside the gene matches: 2. The DNA of the CDR3 is TGTGCCAGCAGCTTAGACCGGGAGGAGTACTTC. This translates into CASSLDREEYF. Complete variable domain (other parts from reference TRBV7-8 and TRBJ2-7): GAGVSQSPRYKVAKRGQDVALRCDPISGHVSLFWYQQALGQGPEFLTYFQNEAQLDKSGLPSDRFFAERPEGSVSTLKIQRTQQEDSAVYLCASSLDREEYFGPGTRLTVT.